The T cell receptor beta chain under discussion was sequenced for a study of post-analysis software for immune sequencing data. For the study at large: Recorded disease courses covered relapsing-remitting, secondary progressive and progressive-relapsing multiple sclerosis. Some patients had no subtype annotation.

The study's findings and limits: By F measure, strong co-clustering occurred among samples prepared in the same batch. Multiple sclerosis was associated with a significant reduction in normalized Chao1 diversity relative to controls.

Concerning this clonotype: The antigen is unknown.

Every TCR beta cDNA library bore unique molecular identifiers. Roughly 500,000 cDNA molecules were recovered from an input of about 0.9 to 10 million T cells. TCRdb redid the calling of the PCR reads with MiXCR, one entry per CDR3 protein. The sample records a few hundred thousand distinct CDR3 sequences, around a third being singletons. The source is a girl younger than 18 with multiple sclerosis. Sample: blood.

The CDR3 DNA reads TGTGCCAGCAGACCCATTGACAGCCATCTCTCCTACGAGCAGTACTTC. It is translated as CASRPIDSHLSYEQYF. V gene TRBV6-6 combines with J gene TRBJ2-7; tentative D call: TRBD1 (5 bases). Looked up from germline, CDR1 is MNHNY and CDR2 is SVGAGI (reference sequence). The CDR3 runs 16 residues. V was cut by 6 bases and J by 0 bases, with 18 bases left in between.